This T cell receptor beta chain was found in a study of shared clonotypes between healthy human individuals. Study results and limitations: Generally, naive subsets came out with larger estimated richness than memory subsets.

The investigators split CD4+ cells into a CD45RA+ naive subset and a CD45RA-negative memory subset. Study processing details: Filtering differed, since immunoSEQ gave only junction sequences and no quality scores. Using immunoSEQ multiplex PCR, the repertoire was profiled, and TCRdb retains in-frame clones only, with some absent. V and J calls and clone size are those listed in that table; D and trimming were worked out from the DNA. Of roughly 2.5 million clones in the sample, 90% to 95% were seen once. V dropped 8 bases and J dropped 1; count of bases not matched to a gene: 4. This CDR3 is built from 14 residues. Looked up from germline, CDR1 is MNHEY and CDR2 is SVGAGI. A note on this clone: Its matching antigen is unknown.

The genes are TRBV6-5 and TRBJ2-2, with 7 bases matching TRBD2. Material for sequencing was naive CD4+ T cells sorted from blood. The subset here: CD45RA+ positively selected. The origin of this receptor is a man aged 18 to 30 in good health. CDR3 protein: CASRPSGNTGELFF. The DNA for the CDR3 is TGTGCCAGCCGGCCTAGCGGGAACACCGGGGAGCTGTTTTTT.